The 13 T cell receptor beta chains below were found in one sample sequenced in a study of blood T cell repertoires in COVID-19 (dated by TCRdb to the early 2020s). Library method: the immunoSEQ multiplex PCR assay. This is the immuneACCESS table as TCRdb keeps it, with only in-frame sequences that have V and J called. A part of the clones is gone; compared with another copy, unresolved V genes explain less than half, and the rest is unexplained. The sample table holds approximately 390,000 clones, of which almost 90% were seen once. Of the sample, 6.5% falls within the top ten clones. Sequencing was done on a sample of peripheral blood. The source is a man between 18 and 35 years old with active or convalescent COVID-19.

V and J are TRBV5-1 and TRBJ1-3; D gene uncertain. The germline V gene has CDR1 SGHRS and CDR2 YFSETQ. Deletions cut 0 bases from V and 2 bases from J, with 9 bases between. The CDR3 extends over 15 amino acids. CDR3: CASSLEVSAGNTIYF. The DNA of the CDR3 is TGCGCCAGCAGCTTGGAAGTGTCGGCTGGAAACACCATATATTTT.

The chain carries TRBV15 and TRBJ2-1, with TRBD2 matching over 7 bases. Germline loops: CDR1 LNHNV, CDR2 YYDKDF (reference sequence). With V trimmed by 1 base and J by 6 bases, 6 bases remained unmatched. The CDR3 length is 15 residues. CDR3 sequence (DNA): TGTGCCACCAGCAGAGGCCTAGCGGCCTCCAATGAGCAGTTCTTC. Its protein is CATSRGLAASNEQFF.

This clone was recorded only once. The gene calls are TRBV7-9 and TRBJ2-7; 8 positions match TRBD2. The junction had 10 bases not matched to a gene; V was cut back by 1 base and J by 2 bases. The CDR3 consists of 17 residues. Germline CDR1 is SEHNR and CDR2 is FQNEAQ (reference sequence). The CDR3 is CASSLVGPSGPTYEQYF. In nucleotides, the CDR3 is TGTGCCAGCAGCTTAGTGGGGCCTAGCGGGCCTACCTACGAGCAGTACTTC.

J is TRBJ1-5 and V is TRBV27, with D hard to call. The CDR3 spans 16 residues. Per the germline V gene, CDR1 is MNHEY and CDR2 is SMNVEV (reference sequence). V lost 0 bases and J 1 base, leaving 10 bases between the germline ends. For the CDR3, the DNA is TGTGCCAGCAGTTTATCGATAAGCGGCAGCAATCAGCCCCAGCATTTT. Protein sequence: CASSLSISGSNQPQHF.

The chain's CDR3 is CSVARTGGNTEAFF. CDR3 bases: TGCAGCGTTGCAAGGACAGGGGGGAACACTGAAGCTTTCTTT. The chain has TRBV29-1 and TRBJ1-1; 10 bases are a match to TRBD1. Losses at the gene ends were 4 bases for V and 1 base for J; bases not matched to a gene: 3. There are 14 residues in the CDR3. Germline CDR1 and CDR2: SQVTM and ANQGSEA.

The rearrangement links TRBV6-6 to TRBJ2-7; 11 bases line up with TRBD1. This CDR3 has 13 residues. Trimming removed 6 bases from V and 2 bases from J; junction bases left unmatched: 0. Germline CDR1 reads MNHNY; CDR2 reads SVGAGI (reference sequence). As DNA, the CDR3 is TGTGCCAGCAGGGGACAGGGGGCCTACGAGCAGTACTTC. Its translation is CASRGQGAYEQYF.

Points on this clone: Germline and junction disagree at one end, which may indicate a read error. V gene TRBV7-7 combines with J gene TRBJ2-1, with 11 nucleotides matching TRBD2. The germline CDR1 and CDR2 sequences are SSHAT and FNYEAQ (reference sequence). The CDR3 is made up of 15 amino acids. The CDR3 nucleotides read TGTGCTAGCAGCCCCATCGGGACTAGCGGTAATGAGCAGTTCTTC. Encoded protein: CASSPIGTSGNEQFF.

The chain carries TRBV4-2 and TRBJ1-2; the match to TRBD1 covers 7 bases. The CDR3 spans 16 residues. After removal of 4 bases from V and 3 bases from J, the junction contained 11 bases not matched to a gene. Germline CDR1 and CDR2: LGHNA and YNFKEQ. CDR3 sequence (DNA): TGTGCCAGCAGCCGAAGCGAGAGGGGGCAGGACTATGGCTACACCTTC. Translating gives CASSRSERGQDYGYTF.

The rearrangement links TRBV5-1 to TRBJ1-1; D might be TRBD1 (6 bases). The V and J ends lost 0 bases and 1 base respectively, with 13 bases between them. In germline, CDR1 is SGHRS, CDR2 YFSETQ. The CDR3 contains 16 residues. Here the CDR3 DNA reads TGCGCCAGCAGCTTGGGCCCCGGGGGGCAGAACACTGAAGCTTTCTTT. This encodes CASSLGPGGQNTEAFF.

V is TRBV28 and J is TRBJ1-4; tentative D call: TRBD1 (5 bases). The CDR3 has 14 amino acids. V shed 7 bases and J shed 8 bases, with 17 bases lying between them. Per the germline V gene, CDR1 is MDHEN and CDR2 is SYDVKM. CDR3 loop: CASTSAGGGEKLFF. CDR3 DNA sequence: TGTGCCAGCACCTCGGCGGGGGGTGGGGAAAAACTGTTTTTT.

This chain uses TRBV4-3 with TRBJ2-5; D unresolved. The V end lost 0 bases, the J end lost 2 bases, and 10 bases lay between the germline ends. The length of the CDR3 is 15 residues. Germline CDR1 reads LGHNA; CDR2 reads YSLEER. CDR3 coding DNA: TGCGCCAGCAGCCAAGACCACCTACCACAAGAGACCCAGTACTTC. Translation: CASSQDHLPQETQYF.

This rearrangement joins TRBV6-5 to TRBJ2-7; no firm D call. V dropped 2 bases and J dropped 2 bases, with 7 bases sitting between them. The CDR3 contains 13 residues. Germline V gene sequence: CDR1 MNHEY, CDR2 SVGAGI. The CDR3 coding sequence is TGTGCCAGCAGTTACGAAGGAGCCTACGAGCAGTACTTC. This gives the protein CASSYEGAYEQYF.

V usage is TRBV28 and J usage is TRBJ2-7, with 8 nucleotides matching TRBD2. J was trimmed by 4 bases and V by 5 bases; bases with no gene match: 10. This CDR3 spans 15 amino acids. From germline, CDR1 is MDHEN and CDR2 SYDVKM. CDR3 DNA sequence: TGTGCCAGCAGTCCATCCGGGACTAGAGGGTACGAGCAGTACTTC. Translation gives CASSPSGTRGYEQYF. Looking up the rest from reference TRBV28 and TRBJ2-7 gives the full variable domain: DVKVTQSSRYLVKRTGEKVFLECVQDMDHENMFWYRQDPGLGLRLIYFSYDVKMKEKGDIPEGYSVSREKKERFSLILESASTNQTSMYLCASSPSGTRGYEQYFGPGTRLTVT.